This T cell receptor (beta chain) was profiled in a study of vaccination effects on CD4 cells after COVID-19. Notes on the study in general: The study found marked clonal contraction of infection- and vaccine-induced clones late after vaccination.

Here immunoSEQ multiplex PCR was the method, and the copy in TCRdb shows in-frame clones only, minus some. Of roughly 51,000 clones listed, about 74% were seen once; the top ten hold 4.5% to 5.5%. Culture proceeded for about 11 days, and CD4+ T cells were then isolated. SARS-CoV-2 infection was confirmed by PCR in the person between March and December 2020. Subjects were given two BNT162b2 or mRNA-1273 vaccine doses. Half the medium was swapped for IL-2 medium on days 3 and 7. With 5 bases removed from V and 3 bases from J, the gap between germline ends came to 17 bases. Per germline, CDR1 MNHEY and CDR2 SMNVEV (reference sequence). This CDR3 is 16 amino acids long. To note about this clone: Antigen unknown.

Sequencing was performed on CD4+ T cells from PBMCs cultured without peptide, taken after COVID-19 vaccination. The chain recombines TRBV27 with TRBJ1-3; possible D gene TRBD1, 6 bases. This sequence was found in a human donor who had a prior SARS-CoV-2 infection. CDR3 in DNA: TGTGCCAGCAGTCCCCACCAACAGGGCCGTGGAAACACCATATATTTT. This encodes CASSPHQQGRGNTIYF.